This entry features one T cell receptor (beta chain) sequence. Its antigen remains unidentified. These data are taken from a study of blood T cells in healthy people across ages. Study results and limitations: The study could not conclusively compare naive and antigen-experienced cells, given its unsorted PBMCs.

Primers used in a second PCR of roughly 7 to 11 cycles were a sample-barcoded 5' primer and a J-beta primer mix. TCRdb recomputed calls from the 5' RACE reads with MiXCR, one row per CDR3 protein. The sample lists 600,000 or so distinct CDR3 sequences, more than 45% occurring once. Germline lookup yields CDR1 SGHAT and CDR2 FQNNGV. The CDR3 is 15 amino acids. V was shortened by 2 bases and J by 9 bases, with 17 bases between the two germline ends. Sequencing used blood. The gene calls are TRBV11-2 and TRBJ2-1, with D perhaps matching TRBD2 (6 bases). The TCR sequence derives from a man older than 75 in good health. CDR3 sequence: CASSLRKTRRPEQFF. DNA for the CDR3: TGTGCCAGCAGCTTAAGAAAGACTAGGAGGCCTGAGCAGTTCTTC.